This TCR beta chain was recovered during a study of cytomegalovirus exposure and HLA in healthy donors. From germline, CDR1 is SGHTA and CDR2 FQGNSA. The length of the CDR3 is 14 amino acids, counting both ends. To note about this clone: Its matching antigen is unknown. The DNA is omitted, as the CDR3 cannot be located on it reliably, and the CDR3 follows TCRdb's listing.

Regarding the study as a whole: The study labeled approximately 150 TCR beta chains cytomegalovirus-associated. Rare sequences made up most TCRs, while some public TCRs were found in many donors. It was reported that the classifier diagnosed cytomegalovirus status with high specificity and sensitivity in both the original and validation cohorts.

Profiled with immunoSEQ multiplex PCR; TCRdb holds only in-frame clones, not every one. The data show 65,000 to 80,000 clones, 94% seen once. Specimen: PBMCs. The sequence was obtained from a woman aged 18-29 years in good health and CMV-seronegative. J is TRBJ2-1 and V is TRBV7-2; the table's TRBD2 call for D was not verified on the DNA. The CDR3 reads CASSLVGSGSVGFF.